This T cell receptor beta chain came from a study of blood T cell repertoires in COVID-19. The wider study: The United States, Italy and Spain supplied acute and convalescent COVID-19 samples. Sample material is recorded as cDNA or gDNA derived from T cells, B-cell-depleted T cells, or PBMCs.

Trimming removed 5 bases at V and 2 bases at J, with 4 bases between. CDR1 is SGHRS and CDR2 is YFSETQ in the germline V gene. The CDR3 extends over 11 amino acids. Original handling: For nucleated cells, counts were estimated from reference gene primer amplification. TCRdb keeps only in-frame clones here, not all; method: immunoSEQ multiplex PCR. V and J calls and clone size are copied from that table; D and trimming were computed from the DNA. This table has under 200,000 clones, about 86% appearing once. Input material: peripheral blood. The V and J genes are TRBV5-1 and TRBJ2-5; no firm D call. The receptor was isolated from a man between 18 and 35 years old with active or convalescent COVID-19. This CDR3 is CASSSQETQYF. CDR3 nucleotides: TGCGCCAGCAGTTCGCAAGAGACCCAGTACTTC.